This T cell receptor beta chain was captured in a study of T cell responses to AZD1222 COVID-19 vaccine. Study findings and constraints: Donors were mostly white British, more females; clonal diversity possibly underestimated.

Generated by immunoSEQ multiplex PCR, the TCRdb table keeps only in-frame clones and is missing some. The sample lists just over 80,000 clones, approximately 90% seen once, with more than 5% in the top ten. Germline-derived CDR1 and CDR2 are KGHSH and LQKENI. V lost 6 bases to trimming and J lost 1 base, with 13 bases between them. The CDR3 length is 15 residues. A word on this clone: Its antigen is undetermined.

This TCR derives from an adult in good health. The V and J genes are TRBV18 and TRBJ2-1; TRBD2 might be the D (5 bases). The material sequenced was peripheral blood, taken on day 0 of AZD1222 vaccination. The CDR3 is CASSMDSFSYNEQFF. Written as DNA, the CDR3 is TGTGCCAGCTCCATGGACTCTTTTTCCTACAATGAGCAGTTCTTC.